These 27 T cell receptor beta chains share one sample of origin, sequenced in a study of cytotoxic CD8 clonotypes in ibrutinib-treated CLL. Some clones are missing from TCRdb's copy, which holds only in-frame ones; the method was immunoSEQ multiplex PCR. The sample has 25,000 to 30,000 clones, 65% to 90% seen once. The starting material was PBMCs, obtained after 24 months of ibrutinib treatment. The receptors shown here come from a human donor with chronic lymphocytic leukemia.

The chain couples TRBV1 to TRBJ2-7; TRBD2 is the table's D call and was not checked against the DNA. TRBV1 is listed as a pseudogene. The CDR3 is 14 amino acids. DNA for the CDR3: TGCACCAGCAGCCAAGATCGGAGGGGCTACGAGCAGTACTTC. Residues: CTSSQDRRGYEQYF.

This chain connects TRBV4-1 to TRBJ1-4; 11 bases line up with TRBD1. The CDR3 sequence is 16 residues long. With 1 base clipped from V and 3 bases from J, the junction kept 1 base outside the gene matches. Per germline, CDR1 MGHRA and CDR2 YSYEKL. For the CDR3, the DNA is TGCGCCAGCAGCCAAGGGGACAGGGGGTCTAATGAAAAACTGTTTTTT. Residues: CASSQGDRGSNEKLFF.

The J gene is TRBJ1-3, the V gene TRBV6-6, with a weak D call TRBD1 (6 bases). Germline CDR1 reads MNHNY; CDR2 reads SVGAGI (reference sequence). The germline V and J ends were trimmed by 5 bases and 7 bases, with 18 bases remaining between them. The CDR3 has 15 residues. The CDR3 spells CASSSGQTGGNTIYF. Here the CDR3 DNA reads TGTGCCAGCAGTAGCGGACAGACCGGGGGTAACACCATATATTTT.

The rearrangement uses TRBV6-1 and TRBJ2-1; 10 nucleotides agree with TRBD1. V was pared by 5 bases and J by 4 bases, with 5 bases of the junction left unmatched. The CDR3 is made up of 15 amino acids. Germline CDR1 and CDR2: MNHNS and SASEGT. DNA for the CDR3: TGTGCCAGCAGTAACCGGGACAGGGGATACAATGAGCAGTTCTTC. Protein: CASSNRDRGYNEQFF.

The rearrangement joins TRBV5-1 to TRBJ1-5, with D possibly being TRBD1 (5 bases). The germline V gene has CDR1 SGHRS and CDR2 YFSETQ. Trimming shortened V by 0 bases and J by 5 bases, and 15 bases separated the two germline ends. The CDR3 sequence is 16 residues long. The CDR3 DNA follows: TGCGCCAGCAGCTTGGATGCAGGGTCTCGATATCAGCCCCAGCATTTT. As protein: CASSLDAGSRYQPQHF.

The chain is built from TRBV9 and TRBJ1-3; TRBD1 aligns across 8 bases. From germline, CDR1 is SGDLS and CDR2 YYNGEE. J gave up 2 bases and V 4 bases, and 2 bases lay outside the gene matches. The CDR3 covers 14 residues. CDR3 loop: CASSSTGAGNTIYF. In DNA form, the CDR3 reads TGTGCCAGCAGCTCGACAGGGGCTGGAAACACCATATATTTT.

This rearrangement joins TRBV6-5 to TRBJ2-7; no clear D gene. This CDR3 spans 10 amino acids. CDR1 MNHEY and CDR2 SVGAGI come from the germline V gene. V shed 1 base and J shed 5 bases, with 0 bases lying between them. CDR3 bases: TGTGCCAGCAGTTACTACGAGCAGTACTTC. It yields the protein CASSYYEQYF.

The V call is TRBV5-5, the J call TRBJ1-6; D is uncertain. V lost 3 bases and J lost 4, with 5 bases in between. The CDR3 is 13 residues long. The germline CDR1 and CDR2 sequences are SGHKS and YYEKEE (reference sequence). CDR3 region: CASSSYYNSPLHF. For the CDR3, the DNA is TGTGCCAGCAGCTCCTATTATAATTCACCCCTCCACTTT.

The chain employs TRBV5-6 and TRBJ2-7; 8 bases agree with TRBD1. The V gene's germline CDR1 is SGHDT and CDR2 YYEEEE. This CDR3 is built from 15 residues. After removal of 0 bases from V and 2 bases from J, the junction contained 4 bases not matched to a gene. The CDR3 spells CASSLEQGVPYEQYF. The CDR3 region has the DNA TGTGCCAGCAGCTTGGAACAGGGGGTTCCCTACGAGCAGTACTTC.

The chain has TRBV27 and TRBJ1-2, with D possibly matching TRBD1 (6 bases). This CDR3 spans 14 amino acids. Germline V gives CDR1 MNHEY, CDR2 SMNVEV (reference sequence). V was shortened by 10 bases and J by 7 bases, with 22 bases between the two germline ends. In DNA form, the CDR3 reads TGTGCCACCACAGCATCGCAGGGGCGCGGTGGCTACACCTTC. This sequence encodes CATTASQGRGGYTF.

CDR3 sequence (DNA): TGTGCCAGCAGCTTAAGTCCCTCGACAGGGGGCGAGCAGTACTTC. Residues: CASSLSPSTGGEQYF. The chain uses TRBV7-2 and TRBJ2-7; 9 bases are shared with TRBD1. Germline CDR1 and CDR2: SGHTA and FQGNSA. Germline trimming cut 2 bases from V and 6 bases from J; bases unmatched to any gene: 8. The CDR3 runs to 15 residues.

This clone is medium-sized in the sample. The CDR3 DNA is TGCACCAGCAGCCAAGAGGCAGGACAGAACACCGGGGAGCTGTTTTTT. It yields the protein CTSSQEAGQNTGELFF. The rearrangement links TRBV1 to TRBJ2-2; TRBD1, as called in the table, went unchecked against the DNA. TRBV1 is classified as a pseudogene. This CDR3 is built from 16 residues.

This clone was seen only once. This chain uses TRBV5-4 with TRBJ1-3; weak D call: TRBD1 (5 bases). The V end lost 0 bases, the J end lost 2 bases, and 9 bases lay between the germline ends. The CDR3 runs to 15 residues. Germline CDR1 is SGHNT and CDR2 is YYREEE (reference sequence). As DNA, the CDR3 is TGTGCCAGCAGCTTGGCGGGGGTTCCTGGAAACACCATATATTTT. It is translated as CASSLAGVPGNTIYF.

The genes are TRBV29-1 and TRBJ2-5; 9 bases line up with TRBD2. With V trimmed by 3 bases and J by 2 bases, 1 base remained unmatched. The CDR3 spans 13 residues. Germline lookup yields CDR1 SQVTM and CDR2 ANQGSEA. CDR3 protein: CSVERGGQETQYF. The CDR3 nucleotides are TGCAGCGTTGAGCGGGGGGGACAAGAGACCCAGTACTTC.

This chain joins TRBV7-8 and TRBJ2-3; D not certain. The V gene's germline CDR1 is SGHVS and CDR2 FQNEAQ. Deletions cut 2 bases from V and 4 bases from J, with 7 bases between. The CDR3 covers 13 residues. CDR3 region: CASSLFGADTQYF. CDR3 sequence (DNA): TGTGCCAGCAGCTTATTTGGGGCAGATACGCAGTATTTT.

The J gene is TRBJ2-6, the V gene TRBV4-1; maybe TRBD1 (5 bases). Germline assignment: CDR1 MGHRA and CDR2 YSYEKL. The length of the CDR3 is 16 residues. Trimming removed 2 bases from V and 2 bases from J, with 10 bases in between. The CDR3: CASSQRQRAGANVLTF. CDR3 nucleotide sequence: TGCGCCAGCAGCCAACGACAGAGAGCTGGGGCCAACGTCCTGACTTTC.

In this sample, this clone turned up once. This chain connects TRBV7-9 to TRBJ2-1; possible D gene TRBD1, 5 bases. The germline CDR1 and CDR2 sequences are SEHNR and FQNEAQ (reference sequence). There are 13 residues in the CDR3. Deletions cut 1 base from V and 5 bases from J, with 6 bases between. The CDR3 protein is CASSLGQHNEQFF. CDR3 nucleotide sequence: TGTGCCAGCAGCTTAGGACAGCACAATGAGCAGTTCTTC. The full variable domain, completed using reference TRBV7-9 and TRBJ2-1, is DTGVSQNPRHKITKRGQNVTFRCDPISEHNRLYWYRQTLGQGPEFLTYFQNEAQLEKSRLLSDRFSAERPKGSFSTLEIQRTEQGDSAMYLCASSLGQHNEQFFGPGTRLTVL.

The chain recombines TRBV5-4 with TRBJ1-1; D might be TRBD1 (5 bases). The CDR3 totals 15 residues. Germline V gene lookup returns CDR1 SGHNT and CDR2 YYREEE (reference sequence). V dropped 2 bases and J dropped 3 bases, with 14 bases sitting between them. The DNA for the CDR3 is TGTGCCAGCAGCTTCGGGGGTTATTTGGACACTGAAGCTTTCTTT. Translating gives CASSFGGYLDTEAFF.

This clone is medium-sized. This sequence joins TRBV10-3 and TRBJ1-2; the D gene is possibly TRBD1 (5 bases). The CDR3 consists of 14 residues. Deletions cut 6 bases from V and 3 bases from J, with 14 bases between. Germline V lookup: CDR1 ENHRY, CDR2 SYGVKD. The CDR3 DNA is TGTGCCATCAGAGCGAGACAGCCCGACTATGGCTACACCTTC. Translated: CAIRARQPDYGYTF.

This clone has a single count. This chain connects TRBV5-6 to TRBJ1-1; the match to TRBD1 covers 8 bases. Germline V gives CDR1 SGHDT, CDR2 YYEEEE. The V and J ends lost 4 bases and 6 bases, in that order; junction bases with no gene match: 8. The CDR3 sequence is 14 residues long. As DNA, the CDR3 is TGTGCCAGCAGCCAGGGACAGGTAATCCCTGAAGCTTTCTTT. Protein sequence: CASSQGQVIPEAFF.

The rearrangement uses TRBV5-6 and TRBJ1-1, with a tentative D call TRBD1 (5 bases). V shed 2 bases and J shed 10 bases, with 18 bases lying between them. CDR3 length: 14 residues. In germline, CDR1 is SGHDT, CDR2 YYEEEE. The CDR3 loop is CASSFPGSPFGAFF. In DNA form, the CDR3 reads TGTGCCAGCAGCTTCCCAGGGTCCCCATTTGGAGCTTTCTTT.

A single count supports this clone. The V call is TRBV5-4, the J call TRBJ2-2; D remains ambiguous. The length of the CDR3 is 12 residues. Trimming left V 4 bases short and J 6 bases short, with 7 bases between. Germline V gene lookup returns CDR1 SGHNT and CDR2 YYREEE (reference sequence). The CDR3 DNA is TGTGCCAGCAGCCCTCCGGCCGGGGAGCTGTTTTTT. This encodes CASSPPAGELFF.

V usage is TRBV5-4 and J usage is TRBJ2-4; D possibly uses TRBD1 or TRBD2 (6 bases each). V lost 4 bases to trimming and J lost 11 bases, with 22 bases between them. CDR1 is SGHNT and CDR2 is YYREEE in the germline V gene (reference sequence). There are 15 residues in the CDR3. The CDR3 nucleotides are TGTGCCAGCAGCACCGGGGGCGCGAGGACGAGCCTTCAGTACTTC. This translates into CASSTGGARTSLQYF.

This chain links TRBV9 with TRBJ2-2; D possibly corresponds to TRBD1 (6 bases). The CDR3 runs to 14 residues. The V end lost 5 bases, the J end lost 3 bases, and 11 bases lay between the germline ends. Per the germline V gene, CDR1 is SGDLS and CDR2 is YYNGEE. This CDR3 reads CASRKNRDTGELFF. CDR3 nucleotides: TGTGCCAGCAGGAAAAACAGGGACACCGGGGAGCTGTTTTTT. The variable domain in full, with the rest retrieved from reference TRBV9 and TRBJ2-2, is DSGVTQTPKHLITATGQRVTLRCSPRSGDLSVYWYQQSLDQGLQFLIQYYNGEERAKGNILERFSAQQFPDLHSELNLSSLELGDSALYFCASRKNRDTGELFFGEGSRLTVL.

This CDR3 is CASDPEYNEQFF. The CDR3 DNA sequence: TGTGCCAGCGACCCAGAGTACAATGAGCAGTTCTTC. The V and J genes are TRBV2 and TRBJ2-1; D is unresolved. V dropped 8 bases and J dropped 4 bases, with 9 bases sitting between them. This CDR3 is 12 amino acids long. Germline V lookup: CDR1 SNHLY, CDR2 FYNNEI.

The chain joins TRBV5-6 to TRBJ2-3; tentative D call: TRBD2 (7 bases). Germline loops: CDR1 SGHDT, CDR2 YYEEEE. Trimming shortened V by 7 bases and J by 0 bases, and 18 bases separated the two germline ends. The CDR3 has 16 residues. CDR3: CASVEVGGPSTDTQYF. The DNA of the CDR3 is TGTGCCAGCGTTGAGGTGGGGGGGCCTAGCACAGATACGCAGTATTTT.

This chain joins TRBV7-9 and TRBJ2-3; D gene unclear. The CDR3 length is 12 residues. Trimming took off 5 bases at V and 2 bases at J, with 5 bases between the two ends. Looked up from germline, CDR1 is SEHNR and CDR2 is FQNEAQ (reference sequence). In DNA, the CDR3 is TGTGCCAGCAGCCCTCCCACAGATACGCAGTATTTT. It yields the protein CASSPPTDTQYF.